The rows below give T cell receptor beta chains drawn from one sample of a study of T cell responses to AZD1222 COVID-19 vaccine. Profiled with immunoSEQ multiplex PCR; TCRdb holds only in-frame clones, not every one. The sample includes 250,000 to 300,000 clones, roughly 93% of them seen just once. The sample here was peripheral blood, taken 28 days after the second AZD1222 dose. Receptors originate from an adult who received the AZD1222 COVID-19 vaccine. Each CDR3 is given with its conserved first and last residue. D genes are given only for firm matches. Some rows mark clone size as missing; the rest say once, few, many or name a class of expanded clone.

d_call	j_call	clone_size	v_call	cdr3_aa	cdr3_nt
TRBD2	TRBJ2-1	-	TRBV29-1	CSGSGSPSSYNEQFF	TGCAGCGGGAGCGGGAGCCCCAGCTCCTACAATGAGCAGTTCTTC
-	TRBJ1-1	-	TRBV7-9	CASSLGGNTESFF	TGTGCCAGCAGCTTAGGAGGGAACACTGAATCTTTCTTT
TRBD1	TRBJ2-7	-	TRBV6-5	CASSSWTGNEQYF	TGTGCCAGCAGTTCCTGGACAGGGAACGAGCAGTACTTC
-	TRBJ2-4	once	TRBV7-9	CASSFVGRVAKNIQYF	TGTGCCAGCAGCTTCGTCGGGAGAGTAGCCAAAAACATTCAGTACTTC
-	TRBJ2-3	-	TRBV7-8	CASSTAILGASHYTQYF	TGTGCCAGCAGCACTGCCATCTTGGGTGCTAGCCACTATACGCAGTATTTT
TRBD1	TRBJ2-7	-	TRBV20-1	CSGGQGYEQYF	TGCAGTGGTGGACAGGGGTACGAGCAGTACTTC
-	TRBJ2-5	-	TRBV12-5	CASGLEQETQYF	TGTGCTAGTGGTTTGGAGCAAGAGACCCAGTACTTC
-	TRBJ1-3	-	TRBV3-1/TRBV3-2	CASSQDQARGNTIYF	TGTGCCAGCAGCCAAGATCAAGCAAGAGGAAACACCATATATTTT
TRBD2	TRBJ2-7	once	TRBV28	CASTSSAGGSYEQYF	TGTGCCAGCACTTCAAGCGCGGGGGGATCCTACGAGCAGTACTTC
-	TRBJ1-2	once	TRBV27	CASSSGPPLTYGYTF	TGTGCCAGCAGCTCCGGGCCACCCCTGACCTATGGCTACACCTTC
TRBD2	TRBJ2-5	-	TRBV9	CASSGSGKETQYF	TGTGCCAGCAGCGGTAGCGGGAAAGAGACCCAGTACTTC
TRBD1	TRBJ1-2	-	TRBV10-1	CASSPRDRGQGYGYTF	TGCGCCAGCAGCCCCCGGGACAGGGGGCAAGGGTATGGCTACACCTTC
-	TRBJ2-7	-	TRBV28	CASSYGPGQYF	TGTGCCAGCAGTTATGGCCCGGGGCAGTACTTC
-	TRBJ2-1	-	TRBV7-3	CASSSQGRDEQFF	TGTGCCAGCAGCTCCCAGGGGCGGGATGAGCAGTTCTTC
-	TRBJ1-1	-	TRBV28	CASTSWTNTEAFF	TGTGCCAGCACCTCCTGGACGAACACTGAAGCTTTCTTT
-	TRBJ1-1	-	TRBV5-8	CASSFFPGGEAFF	TGTGCCAGCAGCTTTTTCCCGGGAGGTGAAGCTTTCTTT
-	TRBJ2-1	-	TRBV7-9	CASSFEGDNEQFF	TGTGCCAGCAGCTTCGAGGGGGACAATGAGCAGTTCTTC
TRBD1	TRBJ2-7	once	TRBV24-1	CATSDSTGAAEQYF	TGTGCCACCAGTGATTCGACAGGGGCGGCCGAGCAGTACTTC
TRBD2	TRBJ2-1	-	TRBV2	CATTRTQGIAGYDEQFF	TGTGCCACAACCCGGACCCAAGGAATAGCGGGGTATGATGAGCAGTTCTTC
-	TRBJ1-2	-	TRBV28	CASSLHGQGGYTF	TGTGCCAGCAGTTTACATGGGCAGGGTGGCTACACCTTC
TRBD1	TRBJ1-2	-	TRBV28	CASSSGTGGRGYTF	TGTGCCAGCAGCTCCGGGACAGGGGGCAGGGGCTACACCTTC
-	TRBJ2-5	-	TRBV7-8	CASSPRQETQYF	TGTGCCAGCAGCCCCCGACAAGAGACCCAGTACTTC
-	TRBJ1-3	-	TRBV19	CASSISSDSGNTIYF	TGTGCCAGTAGTATATCCAGCGACTCTGGAAACACCATATATTTT
-	TRBJ1-5	once	TRBV28	CASSFSQPQHF	TGTGCCAGCAGTTTCAGCCAGCCCCAGCATTTT
-	TRBJ2-7	-	TRBV6-6	CASRTPGSSYEQYF	TGTGCCAGCCGTACCCCTGGGAGCTCCTACGAGCAGTACTTC
-	TRBJ2-7	once	TRBV5-1	CASSLVGPEQYF	TGCGCCAGCAGCTTGGTTGGGCCCGAGCAGTACTTC
-	TRBJ2-1	-	TRBV11-2	CASSLRAESPYNEQFF	TGTGCCAGCAGCTTACGAGCGGAGTCCCCCTACAATGAGCAGTTCTTC
-	TRBJ1-1	-	TRBV27	CASRVGGSTEAFF	TGTGCCAGCAGGGTAGGAGGGAGCACTGAAGCTTTCTTT
TRBD1	TRBJ2-7	-	TRBV4-2	CASSQSRGQFDEQYF	TGTGCCAGCAGCCAATCACGGGGACAGTTCGACGAGCAGTACTTC
TRBD1	TRBJ1-2	-	TRBV28	CASIPRGGYYGYTF	TGTGCCAGCATCCCCAGGGGGGGTTACTATGGCTACACCTTC
-	TRBJ1-4	-	TRBV5-8	CASNRGRQDEKLFF	TGTGCCAGCAACCGGGGGCGGCAGGATGAAAAACTGTTTTTT
-	TRBJ1-1	once	TRBV5-1	CASSLGDTFTEAFF	TGCGCCAGCAGCTTGGGGGACACCTTCACTGAAGCTTTCTTT
TRBD2	TRBJ2-7	-	TRBV7-2	CASSLGTSGMSSYEQYF	TGTGCCAGCAGCTTAGGGACTAGCGGGATGAGCTCCTACGAGCAGTACTTC
-	TRBJ2-2	-	TRBV10-2	CATHGRMNTGELFF	TGCGCCACCCACGGGCGGATGAACACCGGGGAGCTGTTTTTT
-	TRBJ1-2	-	TRBV28	CASNRRGYGYTF	TGTGCCAGCAACCGTCGGGGCTATGGCTACACCTTC
TRBD2	TRBJ2-3	-	TRBV29-1	CSVDRAGGATDTQYF	TGCAGCGTTGATAGGGCGGGGGGGGCCACAGATACGCAGTATTTT
-	TRBJ1-5	-	TRBV5-1	CASSADSGSQPQHF	TGCGCCAGCAGCGCAGACTCTGGAAGTCAGCCCCAGCATTTT
TRBD2	TRBJ2-1	-	TRBV9	CASSGTKTRGLALNEQFF	TGTGCCAGCAGCGGAACGAAGACGAGGGGACTAGCGTTGAATGAGCAGTTCTTC
TRBD1	TRBJ2-7	-	TRBV9	CASSAQGLPYEQYF	TGTGCCAGCAGCGCACAGGGGCTTCCCTACGAGCAGTACTTC
-	TRBJ1-4	-	TRBV4-1	CASSPGKGSATNEKLFF	TGCGCCAGCAGCCCCGGGAAAGGTTCCGCGACTAATGAAAAACTGTTTTTT
-	TRBJ2-4	-	TRBV21-1	CASSKAGALAKNIQYF	TGTGCCAGCAGCAAAGCAGGGGCCCTAGCCAAAAACATTCAGTACTTC
-	TRBJ2-5	-	TRBV7-3	CASSLTQKETQYF	TGTGCCAGCAGCTTAACCCAAAAAGAGACCCAGTACTTC
-	TRBJ2-3	once	TRBV18	CASCPDRSDTQYF	TGTGCCAGCTGCCCCGACCGATCAGATACGCAGTATTTT
-	TRBJ1-5	-	TRBV5-5	CASSLVQGGNQPQHF	TGTGCCAGCAGCTTGGTACAGGGAGGGAATCAGCCCCAGCATTTT
-	TRBJ1-6	once	TRBV5-8	CASSFTRRSYNSPLHF	TGTGCCAGCAGCTTCACTCGGAGATCCTATAATTCACCCCTCCACTTT
TRBD1	TRBJ2-7	-	TRBV3-1/TRBV3-2	CASSPGTGQYEQYF	TGTGCCAGCAGTCCCGGGACAGGGCAATACGAGCAGTACTTC
-	TRBJ2-7	-	TRBV19	CASSTGGLDYEQYF	TGTGCCAGTAGCACCGGGGGGCTGGACTACGAGCAGTACTTC
TRBD2	TRBJ2-1	-	TRBV2	CASRAGTSGNEQFF	TGTGCCAGCAGGGCCGGGACTAGCGGGAATGAGCAGTTCTTC
-	TRBJ1-4	-	TRBV7-2	CASSFRVGGNEKLFF	TGTGCCAGCAGCTTTAGGGTGGGAGGTAATGAAAAACTGTTTTTT
-	TRBJ1-2	once	TRBV7-2	CASSLEARGTGYTF	TGTGCCAGCAGCTTAGAGGCCCGTGGGACAGGCTACACCTTC
-	TRBJ2-1	-	TRBV3-1/TRBV3-2	CASSPDSRLEQFF	TGTGCCAGCAGCCCTGACAGCCGACTTGAGCAGTTCTTC
TRBD2	TRBJ2-2	-	TRBV2	CASRDTSGGTGELFF	TGTGCCAGCAGGGATACTAGCGGGGGGACCGGGGAGCTGTTTTTT